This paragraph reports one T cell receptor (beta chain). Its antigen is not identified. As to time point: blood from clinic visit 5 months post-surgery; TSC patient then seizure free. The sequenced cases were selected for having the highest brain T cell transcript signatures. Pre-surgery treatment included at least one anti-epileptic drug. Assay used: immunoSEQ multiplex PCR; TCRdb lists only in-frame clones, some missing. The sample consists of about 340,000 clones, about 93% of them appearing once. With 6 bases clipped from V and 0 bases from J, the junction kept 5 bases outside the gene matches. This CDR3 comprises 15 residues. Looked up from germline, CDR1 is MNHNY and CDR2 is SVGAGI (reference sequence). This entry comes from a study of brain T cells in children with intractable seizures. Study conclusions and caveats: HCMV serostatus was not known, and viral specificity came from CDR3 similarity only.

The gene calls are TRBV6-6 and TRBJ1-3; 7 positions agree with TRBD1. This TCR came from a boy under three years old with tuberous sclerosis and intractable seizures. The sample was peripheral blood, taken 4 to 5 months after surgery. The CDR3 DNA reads TGTGCCAGCAGAACAGGGGCTAACTCTGGAAACACCATATATTTT. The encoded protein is CASRTGANSGNTIYF.